A single sample gave rise to the 26 T cell receptor beta chains below, sequenced in a study of graft-versus-host responses after intestinal transplantation. Which antigens these TCRs recognize remains unknown. Profiling relied on immunoSEQ multiplex PCR, and the TCRdb table lists in-frame clones only, not all of them. The sample lists about 90,000 clones, approximately 92% occurring once. The specimen was unstimulated CD4+ T cells sorted from spleen or lymph node cells, collected before intestinal transplant. The receptors were gathered from a human donor who received an intestinal transplant.

This chain uses TRBV6-5 with TRBJ2-7, with D perhaps TRBD2 (5 bases). V lost 5 bases and J 2 bases, leaving 10 bases between the germline ends. CDR1 is MNHEY, CDR2 SVGAGI, per germline. The CDR3 is 13 amino acids. The CDR3 here is CASSEWRAYEQYF. DNA for the CDR3: TGTGCCAGCAGTGAGTGGCGGGCCTACGAGCAGTACTTC.

The chain uses TRBV28 and TRBJ2-6, with D perhaps matching TRBD1 (6 bases). Germline CDR1 MDHEN, CDR2 SYDVKM. The CDR3 length is 18 residues. The V and J ends lost 3 bases and 2 bases respectively, with 17 bases between them. The CDR3 DNA follows: TGTGCCAGCAGTTTTTGGTCAGGGGCCCCTACTGGGGCCAACGTCCTGACTTTC. This codes for CASSFWSGAPTGANVLTF.

This rearrangement joins TRBV5-1 to TRBJ2-2, with D possibly being TRBD1 or TRBD2 (5 bases each). The CDR3 runs to 14 residues. CDR1 SGHRS and CDR2 YFSETQ come from the germline V gene. V was trimmed by 0 bases and J by 6 bases, leaving 9 bases between them. The DNA for the CDR3 is TGCGCCAGCAGCTTGGCTAGGGGAGCCGGGGAGCTGTTTTTT. Its translation is CASSLARGAGELFF.

The chain couples TRBV19 to TRBJ2-1, with 11 nucleotides matching TRBD2. The CDR3 loop spans 15 amino acids. J lost 4 bases, V lost 4 bases, and 3 bases had no gene match. Germline V gives CDR1 LNHDA, CDR2 SQIVND (reference sequence). CDR3 nucleotide sequence: TGTGCCAGTAGTAGGACTAGCGGGCCTTACAATGAGCAGTTCTTC. Its protein product is CASSRTSGPYNEQFF.

This clone was observed once. This chain links TRBV5-1 with TRBJ2-5; 9 bases agree with TRBD2. Germline-derived CDR1 and CDR2 are SGHRS and YFSETQ. J lost 2 bases, V lost 0 bases, and 2 bases had no gene match. The CDR3 extends over 15 amino acids. CDR3 bases: TGCGCCAGCAGCTTGGTTAGCGGGAGACAAGAGACCCAGTACTTC. This translates into CASSLVSGRQETQYF. Variable domain in full (rest from reference TRBV5-1 and TRBJ2-5): KAGVTQTPRYLIKTRGQQVTLSCSPISGHRSVSWYQQTPGQGLQFLFEYFSETQRNKGNFPGRFSGRQFSNSRSEMNVSTLELGDSALYLCASSLVSGRQETQYFGPGTRLLVL.

In this sample, this clone turned up once. The chain is built from TRBV6-5 and TRBJ2-2; 9 nucleotides match TRBD1. V lost 8 bases and J lost 5; bases outside the gene matches: 9. The CDR3 is 15 amino acids. Germline V gene data show CDR1 as MNHEY and CDR2 as SVGAGI. The CDR3 DNA reads as TGTGCCAGCCGGAAGACAGGGGGAGAAACCGGGGAGCTGTTTTTT. Translated, it gives CASRKTGGETGELFF.

This chain joins TRBV7-7 and TRBJ1-1; 8 bases agree with TRBD1. Germline assignment: CDR1 SSHAT and CDR2 FNYEAQ (reference sequence). Germline trimming cut 5 bases from V and 8 bases from J; bases unmatched to any gene: 7. This CDR3 region has 13 residues. As DNA, the CDR3 is TGTGCCAGCAGCCCAAATACAGGGGGGGAAGCTTTCTTT. Translated, it gives CASSPNTGGEAFF.

The genes are TRBV6-1 and TRBJ2-7; TRBD1 matches 10 bases. Germline V gene sequence: CDR1 MNHNS, CDR2 SASEGT. This CDR3 comprises 17 residues. V dropped 2 bases and J dropped 0; count of bases not matched to a gene: 7. Here the CDR3 DNA reads TGTGCCAGCAGTGAACATGGTGGGGACAGGGGCTCCTACGAGCAGTACTTC. Translating gives CASSEHGGDRGSYEQYF.

The chain has TRBV6-6 and TRBJ1-5; 8 bases are a match to TRBD1. CDR3 length equals 15 residues. With 6 bases clipped from V and 5 bases from J, the junction kept 9 bases outside the gene matches. Germline loops: CDR1 MNHNY, CDR2 SVGAGI (reference sequence). In DNA form, the CDR3 reads TGTGCCAGCAGGAGGACAGGGATGGCCTATCAGCCCCAGCATTTT. It yields the protein CASRRTGMAYQPQHF.

The genes are TRBV18 and TRBJ1-1; D unclear. V shed 1 base and J shed 1 base, with 10 bases lying between them. The germline gives CDR1 KGHSH, CDR2 LQKENI. This CDR3 spans 15 amino acids. CDR3 sequence (DNA): TGTGCCAGCTCACCACAGATAGGGAAGAACACTGAAGCTTTCTTT. Its protein is CASSPQIGKNTEAFF.

This chain uses TRBV6-1 with TRBJ2-3; D not resolved. Germline lookup yields CDR1 MNHNS and CDR2 SASEGT. Trimming removed 2 bases at V and 4 bases at J, with 10 bases between. The CDR3 loop spans 14 amino acids. The CDR3, as DNA: TGTGCCAGCAGTGAAAGGTTGGTGGCAGATACGCAGTATTTT. The encoded protein is CASSERLVADTQYF.

The V gene is TRBV28, the J gene TRBJ1-2; the match to TRBD1 covers 10 bases. This CDR3 is built from 14 residues. J gave up 7 bases and V 6 bases, and 8 bases lay outside the gene matches. Germline values: CDR1 MDHEN, CDR2 SYDVKM. Here the CDR3 DNA reads TGTGCCAGCAGCCCCGGGACAGGGGCCTCTGGCTACACCTTC. Translation: CASSPGTGASGYTF.

This clone was seen just once. The chain joins TRBV27 to TRBJ2-7; 7 bases agree with TRBD1. This CDR3 has 14 amino acids. In germline, CDR1 is MNHEY, CDR2 SMNVEV (reference sequence). V shed 4 bases, J shed 2 bases, and the junction held 5 bases outside the gene matches. CDR3 in amino acids: CASSSDRVTYEQYF. CDR3 coding DNA: TGTGCCAGCAGTTCCGACAGGGTAACCTACGAGCAGTACTTC.

This clone was observed a handful of times. The chain joins TRBV27 to TRBJ1-4, with D unclear. Germline V gene data show CDR1 as MNHEY and CDR2 as SMNVEV (reference sequence). Trimming pared 3 bases from V and 5 bases from J, leaving 10 bases between. The CDR3 has 14 amino acids. Here the CDR3 reads CASSFLGNNEKLFF. The CDR3 DNA is TGTGCCAGCAGTTTTCTCGGGAACAATGAAAAACTGTTTTTT.

This chain uses TRBV28 with TRBJ1-6, with unresolved D. The V end lost 4 bases, the J end lost 9 bases, and 16 bases lay between the germline ends. CDR3 length: 15 amino acids. CDR1 is MDHEN, CDR2 SYDVKM, per germline. CDR3 protein: CASSSTGPRSSPLHF. DNA for the CDR3: TGTGCCAGCAGTTCGACCGGGCCACGGAGTTCACCCCTCCACTTT.

The chain has TRBV5-1 and TRBJ2-6; D is undetermined. This CDR3 comprises 15 residues. V was clipped by 3 bases and J by 0 bases, with 7 bases between them. Germline CDR1 SGHRS, CDR2 YFSETQ. Written as DNA, the CDR3 is TGCGCCAGCAGCTCTACATCCTCTGGGGCCAACGTCCTGACTTTC. It translates to CASSSTSSGANVLTF.

This clone was observed a single time. This chain connects TRBV28 to TRBJ2-1; maybe TRBD1 (5 bases). Germline CDR1 is MDHEN and CDR2 is SYDVKM. Trimming stripped 6 bases from V and 4 bases from J, with 7 bases between. The CDR3 consists of 12 residues. The CDR3 reads CASRGPYNEQFF. Written as DNA, the CDR3 is TGTGCCAGCAGGGGGCCGTACAATGAGCAGTTCTTC. Full variable domain (remainder filled in from reference TRBV28 and TRBJ2-1): DVKVTQSSRYLVKRTGEKVFLECVQDMDHENMFWYRQDPGLGLRLIYFSYDVKMKEKGDIPEGYSVSREKKERFSLILESASTNQTSMYLCASRGPYNEQFFGPGTRLTVL.

The V gene is TRBV10-2, the J gene TRBJ2-1; 7 bases match TRBD1. Germline assignment: CDR1 WSHSY and CDR2 SAAADI. The CDR3 length is 15 residues. V gave up 0 bases and J gave up 3 bases; unmatched junction bases: 2. For the CDR3, the DNA is TGCGCCAGCAGTGAGTCGGGGACAGACTACAATGAGCAGTTCTTC. Protein product: CASSESGTDYNEQFF.

The rearrangement joins TRBV29-1 to TRBJ1-2, with 9 bases identical to TRBD1. CDR3 length: 14 amino acids. Per the germline V gene, CDR1 is SQVTM and CDR2 is ANQGSEA. J lost 2 bases, V lost 6 bases, and 7 bases had no gene match. The CDR3 sequence is CSVPAGTGNYGYTF. The CDR3 DNA follows: TGCAGCGTCCCGGCCGGGACAGGGAACTATGGCTACACCTTC.

The CDR3 loop reads CASSQGTSGRTDTDTQYF. The CDR3 coding sequence is TGTGCCAGCAGCCAAGGGACTAGCGGGAGGACCGACACAGATACGCAGTATTTT. The chain has TRBV4-2 and TRBJ2-3; 14 nucleotides match TRBD2. The length of the CDR3 is 18 residues. Germline V CDR1 and CDR2: LGHNA, YNFKEQ. Trimming took 1 base from V and 2 from J; bases not matched to a gene: 5.

V and J are TRBV19 and TRBJ1-1; 7 bases are a match to TRBD1. The CDR3 consists of 15 residues. Trimming removed 5 bases from V and 2 bases from J; junction bases left unmatched: 8. Germline V gene data show CDR1 as LNHDA and CDR2 as SQIVND (reference sequence). CDR3 DNA: TGTGCCAGTAGTGCTTCACAGGGGATTAACACTGAAGCTTTCTTT. Protein product: CASSASQGINTEAFF.

The V call is TRBV7-9, the J call TRBJ1-1; 9 bases line up with TRBD1. Germline V gene data show CDR1 as SEHNR and CDR2 as FQNEAQ (reference sequence). This CDR3 is 16 amino acids long. Trimming took 5 bases from V and 3 from J; bases not matched to a gene: 10. This CDR3 is CASSPRLTGGDTEAFF. CDR3 DNA sequence: TGTGCCAGCAGCCCTAGGTTGACAGGGGGGGACACTGAAGCTTTCTTT.

The chain uses TRBV5-4 and TRBJ1-6; D is unresolved. The ends were cut back, 3 bases at V and 8 bases at J, with 15 bases in the middle. Germline CDR1 is SGHNT and CDR2 is YYREEE (reference sequence). This CDR3 is built from 15 residues. CDR3 bases: TGTGCCAGCAGCTCGAATCTAATTAGGGATTCACCCCTCCACTTT. It yields the protein CASSSNLIRDSPLHF. The full variable domain, its missing parts supplied by reference TRBV5-4 and TRBJ1-6, is ETGVTQSPTHLIKTRGQQVTLRCSSQSGHNTVSWYQQALGQGPQFIFQYYREEENGRGNFPPRFSGLQFPNYSSELNVNALELDDSALYLCASSSNLIRDSPLHFGNGTRLTVT.

CDR3 protein: CASSLGSVADTQYF. As DNA, the CDR3 is TGTGCCAGCAGCTTAGGCTCGGTTGCAGATACGCAGTATTTT. This chain joins TRBV11-3 and TRBJ2-3, with no clear D. Germline V gene sequence: CDR1 SGHNT, CDR2 YENEEA. The CDR3 length is 14 residues. V was pared by 1 base and J by 4 bases, with 9 bases between.

The gene calls are TRBV5-6 and TRBJ2-2; D is unresolved. Trimming stripped 1 base from V and 3 bases from J, with 10 bases between. Germline CDR1 and CDR2: SGHDT and YYEEEE. This CDR3 spans 15 amino acids. CDR3 region: CASSLYGRDTGELFF. The CDR3 nucleotides read TGTGCCAGCAGCTTGTACGGCAGAGACACCGGGGAGCTGTTTTTT. Full variable domain (rest looked up from reference TRBV5-6 and TRBJ2-2): DAGVTQSPTHLIKTRGQQVTLRCSPKSGHDTVSWYQQALGQGPQFIFQYYEEEERQRGNFPDRFSGHQFPNYSSELNVNALLLGDSALYLCASSLYGRDTGELFFGEGSRLTVL.

The rearrangement joins TRBV14 to TRBJ1-4; possibly TRBD1 for D (5 bases). The CDR3 runs 15 residues. The V gene lost 4 bases and the J gene lost 7 bases, with 16 bases spanning the gap. Germline CDR1 reads SGHDN; CDR2 reads FVKESK. DNA for the CDR3: TGTGCCAGCAGCCCGCGTGGGAGGCAGGGTGAAAAACTGTTTTTT. It codes for CASSPRGRQGEKLFF.